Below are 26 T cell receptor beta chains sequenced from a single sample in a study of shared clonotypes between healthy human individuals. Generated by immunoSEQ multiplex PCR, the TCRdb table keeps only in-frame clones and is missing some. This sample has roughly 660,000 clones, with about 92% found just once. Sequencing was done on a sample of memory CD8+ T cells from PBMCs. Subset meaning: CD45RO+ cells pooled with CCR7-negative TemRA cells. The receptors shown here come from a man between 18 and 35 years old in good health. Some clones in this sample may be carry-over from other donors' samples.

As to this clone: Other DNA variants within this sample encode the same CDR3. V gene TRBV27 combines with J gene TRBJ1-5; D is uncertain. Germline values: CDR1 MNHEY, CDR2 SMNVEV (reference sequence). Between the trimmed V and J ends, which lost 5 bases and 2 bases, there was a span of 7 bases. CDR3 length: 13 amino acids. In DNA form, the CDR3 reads TGTGCCAGCAGTCCCCAGGGCAATCAGCCCCAGCATTTT. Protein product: CASSPQGNQPQHF.

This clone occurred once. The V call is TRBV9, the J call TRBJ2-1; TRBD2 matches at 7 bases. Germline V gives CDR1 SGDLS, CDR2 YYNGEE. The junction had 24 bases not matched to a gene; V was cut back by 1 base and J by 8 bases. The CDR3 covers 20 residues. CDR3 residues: CASSVSPGGEGLARRDEQFF. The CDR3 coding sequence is TGTGCCAGCAGCGTAAGTCCGGGAGGTGAGGGCTTGGCACGGAGGGATGAGCAGTTCTTC. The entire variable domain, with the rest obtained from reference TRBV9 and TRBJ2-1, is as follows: DSGVTQTPKHLITATGQRVTLRCSPRSGDLSVYWYQQSLDQGLQFLIQYYNGEERAKGNILERFSAQQFPDLHSELNLSSLELGDSALYFCASSVSPGGEGLARRDEQFFGPGTRLTVL.

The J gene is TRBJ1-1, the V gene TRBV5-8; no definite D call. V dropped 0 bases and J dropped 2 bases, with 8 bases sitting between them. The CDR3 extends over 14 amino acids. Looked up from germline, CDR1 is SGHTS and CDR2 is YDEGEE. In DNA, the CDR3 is TGTGCCAGCAGCTTGGAGGGCCTAAACACTGAAGCTTTCTTT. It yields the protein CASSLEGLNTEAFF.

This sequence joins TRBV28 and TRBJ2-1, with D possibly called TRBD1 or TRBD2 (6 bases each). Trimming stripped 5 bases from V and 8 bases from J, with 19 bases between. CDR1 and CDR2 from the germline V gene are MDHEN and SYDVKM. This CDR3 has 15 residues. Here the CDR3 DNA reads TGTGCCAGCAGTCCCTACCCCGGGGGCGACCATGAGCAGTTCTTC. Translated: CASSPYPGGDHEQFF.

CDR3 in amino acids: CASSLNGAQHF. In DNA, the CDR3 is TGTGCCAGCAGCTTAAACGGCGCCCAGCATTTT. The chain is built from TRBV7-9 and TRBJ1-5, with D hard to call. Germline-derived CDR1 and CDR2 are SEHNR and FQNEAQ (reference sequence). V was shortened by 2 bases and J by 11 bases, with 7 bases between the two germline ends. The CDR3 covers 11 residues.

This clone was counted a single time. CDR3 sequence reads: CASSLVGSGNLLRDEQYF. The CDR3 region has the DNA TGTGCCAGCAGCTTAGTGGGCAGCGGGAACTTATTAAGGGACGAGCAGTACTTC. The chain combines TRBV7-2 with TRBJ2-5, with TRBD2 identical over 7 bases. The DNA matches TRBJ2-7 better at its end, which makes the J call doubtful. This CDR3 has 18 amino acids. Germline CDR1 reads SGHTA; CDR2 reads FQGNSA.

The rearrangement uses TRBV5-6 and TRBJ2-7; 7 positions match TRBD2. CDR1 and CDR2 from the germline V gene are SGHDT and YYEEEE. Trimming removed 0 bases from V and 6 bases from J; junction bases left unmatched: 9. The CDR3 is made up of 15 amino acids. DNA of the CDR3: TGTGCCAGCAGCTTGGCCGGGGGAGGGTCAGGCGAGCAGTACTTC. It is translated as CASSLAGGGSGEQYF.

CDR3 loop: CASSLSLNNEQFF. In nucleotides, the CDR3 is TGTGCCAGCAGCTTATCCCTAAACAATGAGCAGTTCTTC. The rearrangement uses TRBV7-2 and TRBJ2-1; D call uncertain. The V gene lost 2 bases and the J gene lost 5 bases, with 7 bases spanning the gap. CDR3 length: 13 residues. The V gene's germline CDR1 is SGHTA and CDR2 FQGNSA.

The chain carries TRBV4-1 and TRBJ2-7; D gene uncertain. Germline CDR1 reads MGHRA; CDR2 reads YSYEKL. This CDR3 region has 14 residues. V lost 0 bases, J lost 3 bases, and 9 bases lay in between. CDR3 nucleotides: TGCGCCAGCAGCCAAGATCTGGCAAACTACGAGCAGTACTTC. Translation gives CASSQDLANYEQYF.

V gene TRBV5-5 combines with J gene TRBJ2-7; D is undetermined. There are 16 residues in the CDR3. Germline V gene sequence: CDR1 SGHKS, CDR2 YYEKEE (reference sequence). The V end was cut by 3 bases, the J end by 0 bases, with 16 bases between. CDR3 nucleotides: TGTGCCAGCAGCTCCCAAGCCCGAGACCCCTCCTACGAGCAGTACTTC. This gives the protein CASSSQARDPSYEQYF. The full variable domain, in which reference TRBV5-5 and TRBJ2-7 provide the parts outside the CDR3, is DAGVTQSPTHLIKTRGQQVTLRCSPISGHKSVSWYQQVLGQGPQFIFQYYEKEERGRGNFPDRFSARQFPNYSSELNVNALLLGDSALYLCASSSQARDPSYEQYFGPGTRLTVT.

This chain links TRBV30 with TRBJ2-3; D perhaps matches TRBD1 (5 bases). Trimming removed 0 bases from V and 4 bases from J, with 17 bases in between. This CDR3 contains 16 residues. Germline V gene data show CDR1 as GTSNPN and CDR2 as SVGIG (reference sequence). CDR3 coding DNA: TGTGCCTGGAGTGTAGGGAACAGGCGACGATCAGATACGCAGTATTTT. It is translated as CAWSVGNRRRSDTQYF.

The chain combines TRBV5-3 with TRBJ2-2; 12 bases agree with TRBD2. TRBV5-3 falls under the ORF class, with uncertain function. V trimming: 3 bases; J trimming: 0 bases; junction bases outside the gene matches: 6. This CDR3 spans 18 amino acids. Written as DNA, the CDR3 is TGTGCCAGAAGCTCTATGACTAGCGGGAGAGCGAACACCGGGGAGCTGTTTTTT. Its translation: CARSSMTSGRANTGELFF.

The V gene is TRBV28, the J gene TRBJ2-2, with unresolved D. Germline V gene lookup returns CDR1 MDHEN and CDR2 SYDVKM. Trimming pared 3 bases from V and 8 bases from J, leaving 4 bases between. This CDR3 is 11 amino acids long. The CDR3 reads CASSFVGELFF. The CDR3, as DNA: TGTGCCAGCAGTTTCGTGGGGGAGCTGTTTTTT.

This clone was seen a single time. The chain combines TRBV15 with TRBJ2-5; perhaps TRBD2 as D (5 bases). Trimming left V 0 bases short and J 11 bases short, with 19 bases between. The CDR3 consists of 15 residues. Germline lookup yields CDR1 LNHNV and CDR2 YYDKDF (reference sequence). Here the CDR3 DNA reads TGTGCCACCAGCAGAGATCGGACTCCCCTGGGTGAGCAGTACTTC. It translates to CATSRDRTPLGEQYF.

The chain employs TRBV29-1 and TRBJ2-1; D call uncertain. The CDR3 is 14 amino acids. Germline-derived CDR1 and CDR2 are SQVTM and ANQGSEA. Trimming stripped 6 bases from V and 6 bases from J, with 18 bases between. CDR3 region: CSVIRGRAANEQFF. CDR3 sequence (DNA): TGCAGCGTCATAAGAGGTAGGGCAGCCAATGAGCAGTTCTTC.

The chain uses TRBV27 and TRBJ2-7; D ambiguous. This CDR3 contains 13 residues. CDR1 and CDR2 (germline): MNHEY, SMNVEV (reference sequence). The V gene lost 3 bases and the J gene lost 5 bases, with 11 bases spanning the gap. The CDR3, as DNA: TGTGCCAGCAGTTTTACTCGTGACCACGAGCAGTACTTC. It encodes CASSFTRDHEQYF.

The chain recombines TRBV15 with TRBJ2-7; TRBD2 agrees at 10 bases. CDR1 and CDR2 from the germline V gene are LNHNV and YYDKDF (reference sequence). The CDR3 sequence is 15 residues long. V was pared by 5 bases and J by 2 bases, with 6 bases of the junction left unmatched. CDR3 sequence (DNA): TGTGCCACCAGCCGAAGGACTAGCGGAACCTACGAGCAGTACTTC. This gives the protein CATSRRTSGTYEQYF.

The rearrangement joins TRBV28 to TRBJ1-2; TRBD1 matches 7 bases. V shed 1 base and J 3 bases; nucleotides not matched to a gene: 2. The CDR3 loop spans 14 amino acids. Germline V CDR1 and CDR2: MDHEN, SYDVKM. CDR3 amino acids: CASSLYGTDYGYTF. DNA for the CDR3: TGTGCCAGCAGTTTATACGGGACAGACTATGGCTACACCTTC.

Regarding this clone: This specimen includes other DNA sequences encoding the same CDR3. For the CDR3, the DNA is TGTGCCAGTAGTATCGGGCAATCCTCCTACAATGAGCAGTTCTTC. This sequence encodes CASSIGQSSYNEQFF. The chain links TRBV19 to TRBJ2-1; D is uncertain. V was pared by 3 bases and J by 0 bases, with 9 bases between. Germline V gene sequence: CDR1 LNHDA, CDR2 SQIVND (reference sequence). This CDR3 region has 15 residues.

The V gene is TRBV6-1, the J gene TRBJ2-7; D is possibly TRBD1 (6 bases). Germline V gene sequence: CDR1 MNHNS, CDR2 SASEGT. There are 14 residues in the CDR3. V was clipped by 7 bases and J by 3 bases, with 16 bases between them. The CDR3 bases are TGTGCCAGCACCGGGACATCGGCGCTCTACGAGCAGTACTTC. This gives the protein CASTGTSALYEQYF.

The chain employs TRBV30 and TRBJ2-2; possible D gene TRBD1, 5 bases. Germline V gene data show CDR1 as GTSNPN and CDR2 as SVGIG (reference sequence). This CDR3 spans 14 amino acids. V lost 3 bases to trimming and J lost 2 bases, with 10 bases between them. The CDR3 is CAWRPQGNTGELFF. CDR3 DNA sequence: TGTGCCTGGAGGCCCCAGGGTAACACCGGGGAGCTGTTTTTT.

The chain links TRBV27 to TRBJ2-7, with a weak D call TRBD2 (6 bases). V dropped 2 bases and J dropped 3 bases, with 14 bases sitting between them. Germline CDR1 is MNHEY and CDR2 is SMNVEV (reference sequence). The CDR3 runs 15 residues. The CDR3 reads CASSLRVGGYYEQYF. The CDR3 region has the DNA TGTGCCAGCAGTTTACGTGTGGGGGGATACTACGAGCAGTACTTC.

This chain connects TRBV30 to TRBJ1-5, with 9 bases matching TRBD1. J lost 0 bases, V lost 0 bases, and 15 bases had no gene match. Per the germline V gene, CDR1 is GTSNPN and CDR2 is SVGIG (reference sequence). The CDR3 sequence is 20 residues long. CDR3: CAWSVLGQGRRMDSNQPQHF. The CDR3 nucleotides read TGTGCCTGGAGTGTACTGGGACAGGGAAGACGGATGGATAGCAATCAGCCCCAGCATTTT.

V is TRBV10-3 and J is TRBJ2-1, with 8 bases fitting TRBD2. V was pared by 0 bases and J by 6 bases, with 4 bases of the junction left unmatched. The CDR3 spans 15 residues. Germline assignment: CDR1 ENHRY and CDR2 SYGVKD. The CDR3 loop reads CAISESSGSANEQFF. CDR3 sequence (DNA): TGTGCCATCAGTGAGTCGAGCGGGAGTGCCAATGAGCAGTTCTTC.

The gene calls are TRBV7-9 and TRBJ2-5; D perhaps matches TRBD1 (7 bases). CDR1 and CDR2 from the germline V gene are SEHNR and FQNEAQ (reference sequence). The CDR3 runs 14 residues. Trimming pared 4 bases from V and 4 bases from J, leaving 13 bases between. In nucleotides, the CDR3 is TGTGCCAGCAGCTCAGGGGGGATCCGAGAGACCCAGTACTTC. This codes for CASSSGGIRETQYF. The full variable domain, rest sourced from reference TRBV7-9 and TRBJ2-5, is DTGVSQNPRHKITKRGQNVTFRCDPISEHNRLYWYRQTLGQGPEFLTYFQNEAQLEKSRLLSDRFSAERPKGSFSTLEIQRTEQGDSAMYLCASSSGGIRETQYFGPGTRLLVL.

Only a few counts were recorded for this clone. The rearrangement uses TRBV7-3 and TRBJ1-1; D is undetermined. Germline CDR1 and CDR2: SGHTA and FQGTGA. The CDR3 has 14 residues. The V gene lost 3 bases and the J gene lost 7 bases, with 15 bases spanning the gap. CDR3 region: CASSFGGPDGEAFF. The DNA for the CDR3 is TGTGCCAGCAGCTTTGGCGGACCCGACGGTGAAGCTTTCTTT.